The 5 T cell receptor beta chains listed next were all sequenced from one sample in a study of T-cell reconstitution after alpha-beta-depleted transplantation in children. It was with unique molecular identifiers that the TCRbeta library was prepared. From the PCR reads, TCRdb called clonotypes with MiXCR, one entry per CDR3 protein. Among hundreds of thousands of distinct CDR3 sequences listed, approximately 17% were seen once. Sequencing used PBMCs from the stem cell graft donor, obtained from the stem cell graft. The receptors derive from a human donor who donated a stem cell graft to a child with acute myeloid leukemia.

The V call is TRBV5-1, the J call TRBJ2-2, with TRBD2 as a possible D gene (5 bases). Trimming removed 7 bases from V and 5 bases from J, with 9 bases in between. The CDR3 consists of 12 residues. The V gene's germline CDR1 is SGHRS and CDR2 YFSETQ. CDR3 amino acids: CASVGGTGELFF. As DNA, the CDR3 is TGCGCCAGCGTTGGCGGGACCGGGGAGCTGTTTTTT. Full variable domain (remainder filled in from reference TRBV5-1 and TRBJ2-2): KAGVTQTPRYLIKTRGQQVTLSCSPISGHRSVSWYQQTPGQGLQFLFEYFSETQRNKGNFPGRFSGRQFSNSRSEMNVSTLELGDSALYLCASVGGTGELFFGEGSRLTVL.

This clonotype turned up a few times. J is TRBJ2-3 and V is TRBV9, with D possibly TRBD1 on 6 matching bases. Trimming removed 4 bases from V and 4 bases from J, with 13 bases in between. Germline V CDR1 and CDR2: SGDLS, YYNGEE. The CDR3 consists of 14 residues. The chain's CDR3 is CASSSIQGPDTQYF. The DNA for the CDR3 is TGTGCCAGCAGCTCGATCCAGGGGCCAGATACGCAGTATTTT.

This clonotype was seen a handful of times. The V gene is TRBV11-2, the J gene TRBJ2-2; D is ambiguous. With 0 bases removed from V and 1 base from J, the gap between germline ends came to 9 bases. The CDR3 consists of 16 residues. Germline values: CDR1 SGHAT, CDR2 FQNNGV. CDR3 amino acids: CASSLDHSLNTGELFF. CDR3 sequence (DNA): TGTGCCAGCAGCTTAGATCACAGTCTGAACACCGGGGAGCTGTTTTTT.

Ten or more counts support this clonotype. The V call is TRBV15, the J call TRBJ2-7; D possibly corresponds to TRBD1 (5 bases). V gave up 3 bases and J gave up 7 bases, with 7 bases separating them. Germline V gene sequence: CDR1 LNHNV, CDR2 YYDKDF (reference sequence). The CDR3 loop spans 11 amino acids. CDR3 nucleotides: TGTGCCACCAGCAGTGACAGAGAGCAGTACTTC. This sequence encodes CATSSDREQYF.

The chain recombines TRBV9 with TRBJ2-7; D is unclear. This CDR3 region has 15 residues. V gave up 4 bases and J gave up 6 bases, with 20 bases separating them. Germline-derived CDR1 and CDR2 are SGDLS and YYNGEE. The CDR3 sequence: CASSPGPGSVIEQYF. In DNA form, the CDR3 reads TGTGCCAGCAGCCCCGGTCCAGGATCCGTTATCGAGCAGTACTTC.